This T cell receptor beta chain was identified during a study of blood T cell repertoires in COVID-19. Across the study: Samples representing acute and convalescent COVID-19 were sourced from the United States, Italy and Spain. Sample material is recorded as cDNA or gDNA derived from T cells, B-cell-depleted T cells, or PBMCs.

The authors' processing: Reference gene primer amplification yielded estimated nucleated cell counts. The table came from immunoSEQ multiplex PCR; TCRdb's copy has only in-frame clones and leaves some out. The V and J calls and clone size are taken from that table; D and trimming were inferred from the DNA. The sample includes hundreds of thousands of clones, 70% to 90% of them seen just once. The CDR3 consists of 16 residues. Germline V gene data show CDR1 as LGHNA and CDR2 as YNFKEQ. Losses at the gene ends were 1 base for V and 2 bases for J; bases not matched to a gene: 5. The source material was peripheral blood. V gene TRBV4-2 combines with J gene TRBJ2-3, with 8 bases fitting TRBD2. This TCR came from a man aged 35 to 55 with acute or convalescent COVID-19. The CDR3 nucleotides are TGTGCCAGCAGCCAAGTAGCACTAGCGGTCACAGATACGCAGTATTTT. Its protein is CASSQVALAVTDTQYF.